This T cell receptor (beta chain) was sequenced for a study of OX40 agonist ivuxolimab in advanced cancers. Study background: Eligibility rules accepted prior anti-PD-1, anti-PD-L1 or anti-CTLA-4 therapy, and 35% to 40% had some.

Study results and caveats: Expanded clones tended on average to be more numerous among CD8+ T cells than CD4+.

This table comes from immunoSEQ multiplex PCR, and its TCRdb copy is limited to in-frame clones, with some not included. The data show some 20,000 clones, roughly 82% seen once. Peripheral blood came from all dose cohorts at three timepoints. This clone was seen only once. Its antigen is not known. The specimen comprised CD4+ or CD8+ T cells sorted from blood, sampled in a trial of the OX40 agonist ivuxolimab. The clonotype was recovered from an adult with an advanced solid tumor such as melanoma, head and neck, liver or kidney cancer.

The CDR3 nucleotides read TGTGCCAGCAGCTTAGGTAGCAGCTACTACAATGAGCAGTTCTTC. This codes for CASSLGSSYYNEQFF. The chain carries TRBV7-6 and TRBJ2-1; D not certain. The CDR3 totals 15 residues. The germline V gene encodes CDR1 SGHVS and CDR2 FNYEAQ. Between the trimmed V and J ends, which lost 1 base and 3 bases, there was a span of 10 bases.